This T cell receptor (beta chain) was recovered during a study of breast tumors, draining lymph nodes, adjacent tissues. Samples came from axillary lymph nodes draining the breast cancer. TCRdb reprocessed the multiplex PCR reads via MiXCR and lists one record per CDR3 protein. The sample yields 140,000 to 150,000 distinct CDR3 sequences, less than 35% seen once. Note on this clonotype: Its antigen is not identified.

Study-level results: Tumors had less TCR diversity than lymph nodes, more than nontumor tissue. Most tumor T cells seemingly derive from lymph node, then expand in tumor.

V was pared by 5 bases and J by 4 bases, with 4 bases of the junction left unmatched. Per germline, CDR1 MNHEY and CDR2 SVGAGI. CDR3 length equals 14 residues. The receptor comes from a female donor with breast cancer. Some clones in this sample may be carry-over from other donors' samples. This chain links TRBV6-5 with TRBJ1-5; 8 bases map to TRBD1. The sequenced sample was axillary lymph node tissue. CDR3 protein: CASSQNRGNQPQHF. The CDR3 DNA reads as TGTGCCAGCAGTCAAAACAGGGGGAATCAGCCCCAGCATTTT.